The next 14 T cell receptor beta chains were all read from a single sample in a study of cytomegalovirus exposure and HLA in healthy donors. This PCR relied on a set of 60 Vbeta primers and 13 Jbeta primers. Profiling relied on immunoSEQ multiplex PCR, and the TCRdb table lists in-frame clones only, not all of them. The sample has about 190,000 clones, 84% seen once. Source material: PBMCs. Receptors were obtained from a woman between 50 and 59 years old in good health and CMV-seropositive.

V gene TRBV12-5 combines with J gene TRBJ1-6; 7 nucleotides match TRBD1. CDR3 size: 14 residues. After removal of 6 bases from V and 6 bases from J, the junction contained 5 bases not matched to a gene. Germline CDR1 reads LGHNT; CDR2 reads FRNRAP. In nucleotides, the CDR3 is TGTGCTAGTGGAACAGGGGAAAGTAATTCACCCCTCCACTTT. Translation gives CASGTGESNSPLHF.

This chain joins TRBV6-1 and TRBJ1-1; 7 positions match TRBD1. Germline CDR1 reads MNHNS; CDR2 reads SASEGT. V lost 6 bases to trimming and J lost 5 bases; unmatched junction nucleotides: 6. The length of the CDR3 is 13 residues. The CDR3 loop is CASSSQGRTEAFF. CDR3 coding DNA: TGTGCCAGCAGCTCACAGGGGAGAACTGAAGCTTTCTTT.

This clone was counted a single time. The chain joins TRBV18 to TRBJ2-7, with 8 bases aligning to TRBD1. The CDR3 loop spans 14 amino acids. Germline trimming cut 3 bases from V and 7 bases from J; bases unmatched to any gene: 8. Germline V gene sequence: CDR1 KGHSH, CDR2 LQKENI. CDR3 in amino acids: CASSPGTGTWEQYF. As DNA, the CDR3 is TGTGCCAGCTCACCCGGGACAGGAACGTGGGAGCAGTACTTC.

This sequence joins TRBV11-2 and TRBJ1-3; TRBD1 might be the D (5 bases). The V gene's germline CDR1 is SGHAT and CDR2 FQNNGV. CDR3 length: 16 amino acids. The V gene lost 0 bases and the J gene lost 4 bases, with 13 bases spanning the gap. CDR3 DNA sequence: TGTGCCAGCAGCTTAGATCTCCCAGGGTCGGGAAACACCATATATTTT. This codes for CASSLDLPGSGNTIYF.

The CDR3 nucleotides read TGTGCCAGCAGCTCAAAACTAGATACAGAGACCCAGTACTTC. It encodes CASSSKLDTETQYF. V is TRBV7-8 and J is TRBJ2-5; weak D call: TRBD2 (5 bases). CDR1 and CDR2 from the germline V gene are SGHVS and FQNEAQ. The CDR3 consists of 14 residues. Trimming removed 4 bases at V and 4 bases at J, with 13 bases between.

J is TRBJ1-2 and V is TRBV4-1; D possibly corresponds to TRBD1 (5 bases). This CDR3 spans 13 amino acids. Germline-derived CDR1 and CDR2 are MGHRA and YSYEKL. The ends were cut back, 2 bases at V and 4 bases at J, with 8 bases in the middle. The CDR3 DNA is TGCGCCAGCAGCCAAACAGGAAGCTATGGCTACACCTTC. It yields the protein CASSQTGSYGYTF.

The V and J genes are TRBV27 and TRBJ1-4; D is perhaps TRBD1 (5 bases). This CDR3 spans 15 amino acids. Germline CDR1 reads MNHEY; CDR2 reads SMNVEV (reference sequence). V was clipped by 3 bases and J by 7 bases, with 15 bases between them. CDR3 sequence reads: CASSLKGLWGEKLFF. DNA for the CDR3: TGTGCCAGCAGTTTGAAGGGACTTTGGGGTGAAAAACTGTTTTTT.

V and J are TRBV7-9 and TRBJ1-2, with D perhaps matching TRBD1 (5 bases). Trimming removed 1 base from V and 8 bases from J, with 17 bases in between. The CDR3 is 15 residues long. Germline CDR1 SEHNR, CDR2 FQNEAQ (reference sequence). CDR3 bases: TGTGCCAGCAGCTTAGACGCCGACAGTCTCAAGGGCTACACCTTC. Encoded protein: CASSLDADSLKGYTF.

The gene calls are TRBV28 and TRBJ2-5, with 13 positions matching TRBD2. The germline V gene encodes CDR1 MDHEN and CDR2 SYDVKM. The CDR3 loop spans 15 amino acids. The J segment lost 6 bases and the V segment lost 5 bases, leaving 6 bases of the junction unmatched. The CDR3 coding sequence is TGTGCCAGCAGTCCCCGGACTAGCGGGGGACAGACCCAGTACTTC. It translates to CASSPRTSGGQTQYF.

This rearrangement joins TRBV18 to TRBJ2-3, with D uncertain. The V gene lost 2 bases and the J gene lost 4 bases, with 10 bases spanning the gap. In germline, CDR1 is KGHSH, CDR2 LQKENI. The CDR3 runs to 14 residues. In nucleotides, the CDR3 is TGTGCCAGCTCACCAAGCGTTCCGCCAGATACGCAGTATTTT. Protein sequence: CASSPSVPPDTQYF.

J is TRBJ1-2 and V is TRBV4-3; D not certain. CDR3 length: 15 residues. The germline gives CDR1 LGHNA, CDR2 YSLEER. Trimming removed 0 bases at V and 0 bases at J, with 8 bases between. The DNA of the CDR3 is TGCGCCAGCAGCCAAGACAGGCGAACTAACTATGGCTACACCTTC. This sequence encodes CASSQDRRTNYGYTF.

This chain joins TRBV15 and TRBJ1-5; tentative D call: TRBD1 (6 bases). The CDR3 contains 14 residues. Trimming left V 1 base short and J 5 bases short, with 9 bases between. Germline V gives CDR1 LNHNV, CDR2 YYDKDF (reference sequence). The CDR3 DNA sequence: TGTGCCACCAGCAGAGGACAGGACTATCAGCCCCAGCATTTT. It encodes CATSRGQDYQPQHF. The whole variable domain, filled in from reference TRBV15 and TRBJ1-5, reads DAMVIQNPRYQVTQFGKPVTLSCSQTLNHNVMYWYQQKSSQAPKLLFHYYDKDFNNEADTPDNFQSRRPNTSFCFLDIRSPGLGDTAMYLCATSRGQDYQPQHFGDGTRLSIL.

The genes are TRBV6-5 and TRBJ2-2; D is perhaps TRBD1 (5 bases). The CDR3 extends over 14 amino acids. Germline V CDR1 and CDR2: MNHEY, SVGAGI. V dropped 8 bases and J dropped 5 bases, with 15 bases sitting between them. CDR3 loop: CASHPTQGTGELFF. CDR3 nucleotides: TGTGCCAGCCACCCCACGCAGGGTACCGGGGAGCTGTTTTTT.

The CDR3 bases are TGCGCCAGCAGCTTGGATGTAGCGGGGTACAATGAGCAGTTCTTC. It encodes CASSLDVAGYNEQFF. The chain links TRBV5-1 to TRBJ2-1; TRBD2 matches at 8 bases. Germline V lookup: CDR1 SGHRS, CDR2 YFSETQ. This CDR3 is 15 amino acids long. Unmatched junction bases numbered 3, after V lost 0 bases and J lost 4 bases.